The present TCR beta chain was sequenced within a study of cytomegalovirus exposure and HLA in healthy donors. To note about this clone: Its antigen is not known.

The germline CDR1 and CDR2 sequences are SGDLS and YYNGEE. Trimming shortened V by 2 bases and J by 0 bases, and 9 bases separated the two germline ends. The CDR3 runs to 14 residues. Study-level points and caveats: Presence/absence comparisons presumed near-even sequencing depth among donors. With later analysis, a missense DCLRE1C variant became linked to TCR beta V- and J-gene trimming. Being indistinguishable, some V segments were excluded, TRBV6-2 and TRBV6-3 among them. Using a false discovery rate of 0.05, a later analysis showed that around 16,000 TCR beta sequences were associated with HLA alleles.

A multiplex PCR was run with 60 Vbeta primers and 13 Jbeta primers. Sequenced by immunoSEQ multiplex PCR; TCRdb stores in-frame clones only, minus some. The sample gives 140,000 or so clones, approximately 80% of which show up once; 1.5% to 2% is in the top ten. The source of this sequence is a man aged 35 to 55 in good health and CMV-seronegative. The chain joins TRBV9 to TRBJ2-7; D not certain. Source material: PBMCs. CDR3 DNA sequence: TGTGCCAGCAGCGTCCAATTTTCCTCCTACGAGCAGTACTTC. It codes for CASSVQFSSYEQYF.